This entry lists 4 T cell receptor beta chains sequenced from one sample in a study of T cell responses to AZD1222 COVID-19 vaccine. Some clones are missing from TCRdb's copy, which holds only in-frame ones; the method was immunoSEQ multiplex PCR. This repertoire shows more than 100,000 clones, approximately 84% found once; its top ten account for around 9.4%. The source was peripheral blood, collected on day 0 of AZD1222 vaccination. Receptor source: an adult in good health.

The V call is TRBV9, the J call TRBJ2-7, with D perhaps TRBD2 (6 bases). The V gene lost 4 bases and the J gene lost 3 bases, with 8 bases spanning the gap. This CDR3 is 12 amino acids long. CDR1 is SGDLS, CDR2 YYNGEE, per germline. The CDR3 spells CASSPGGYEQYF. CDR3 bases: TGTGCCAGCAGCCCCGGGGGCTACGAGCAGTACTTC.

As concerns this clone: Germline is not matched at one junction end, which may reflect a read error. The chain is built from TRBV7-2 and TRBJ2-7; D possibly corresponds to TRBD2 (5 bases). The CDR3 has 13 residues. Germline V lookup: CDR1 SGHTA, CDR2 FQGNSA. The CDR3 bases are TGTGCCAGCACCTTAGGGAGCTCCTACGAGCAGTACTTC. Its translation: CASTLGSSYEQYF.

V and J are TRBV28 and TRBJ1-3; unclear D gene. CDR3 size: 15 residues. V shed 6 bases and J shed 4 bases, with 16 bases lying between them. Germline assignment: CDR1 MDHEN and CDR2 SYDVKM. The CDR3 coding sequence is TGTGCCAGCAGCATCCCCGGGGTGGCCGGAAACACCATATATTTT. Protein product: CASSIPGVAGNTIYF.

The CDR3 region is CASSLGGQFTGELFF. The CDR3, as DNA: TGTGCCAGCAGCTTAGGTGGACAGTTCACCGGGGAGCTGTTTTTT. The genes are TRBV11-3 and TRBJ2-2; D perhaps matches TRBD1 (6 bases). CDR3 length equals 15 residues. Germline assignment: CDR1 SGHNT and CDR2 YENEEA. The V gene lost 1 base and the J gene lost 4 bases, with 10 bases spanning the gap.